This T cell receptor beta chain appears in the sequencing data of a study of shared clonotypes between healthy human individuals. Trimming took 3 bases from V and 6 from J; bases not matched to a gene: 3. The germline gives CDR1 MNHNS, CDR2 SASEGT. This CDR3 has 13 amino acids. Some clones are missing from TCRdb's copy, which holds only in-frame ones; the method was immunoSEQ multiplex PCR. The data hold under 2,500,000 clones, with about 94% observed a single time. The specimen was naive CD4+ T cells sorted from blood. Subset meaning: CD45RA+ positively selected. This sequence was found in a man younger than 35 in good health. V usage is TRBV6-1 and J usage is TRBJ1-2; 8 nucleotides align to TRBD1. The CDR3 nucleotides read TGTGCCAGCAGTGAGGGACAGGTTCATGGCTACACCTTC. Translated: CASSEGQVHGYTF.